Below, 27 T cell receptor beta chains from the same sample are listed, as sequenced in a study of blood T cell repertoires in COVID-19. Profiled with immunoSEQ multiplex PCR; TCRdb holds only in-frame clones, not every one. The sample carries roughly 330,000 clones, 80% to 90% recorded once. The source material was PBMCs or T cells enriched from blood (not recorded which). The receptors were sampled from a woman younger than 35 who had recovered from COVID-19.

The CDR3 region is CASSSTGDNEKLFF. The CDR3 DNA reads as TGTGCCAGCAGCTCGACAGGAGATAATGAAAAACTGTTTTTT. The genes are TRBV5-4 and TRBJ1-4, with D possibly being TRBD1 (6 bases). The germline V gene encodes CDR1 SGHNT and CDR2 YYREEE (reference sequence). With 3 bases removed from V and 4 bases from J, the gap between germline ends came to 10 bases. This CDR3 is 14 amino acids long.

The chain links TRBV11-3 to TRBJ1-1; D gene uncertain. Germline V gene lookup returns CDR1 SGHNT and CDR2 YENEEA. V lost 0 bases and J 4 bases, leaving 12 bases between the germline ends. The CDR3 covers 15 residues. This chain's CDR3 is CASSLDREGVTEAFF. In DNA form, the CDR3 reads TGTGCCAGCAGCTTAGATCGGGAGGGAGTCACTGAAGCTTTCTTT.

The genes are TRBV3-1 (or the pseudogene TRBV3-2) and TRBJ1-4, with 7 bases lining up with TRBD1. V lost 0 bases to trimming and J lost 8 bases; unmatched junction nucleotides: 6. Looked up from germline, CDR1 is LGHDT and CDR2 is YNNKEL (reference sequence). The CDR3 spans 15 residues. Here the CDR3 reads CASSQEARGVEKLFF. The DNA for the CDR3 is TGTGCCAGCAGCCAAGAGGCCAGGGGGGTCGAAAAACTGTTTTTT.

CDR3 protein: CASSQDPGSLYNEQFF. The CDR3, as DNA: TGCGCCAGCAGCCAAGATCCAGGCAGTCTTTACAATGAGCAGTTCTTC. The J gene is TRBJ2-1, the V gene TRBV4-1; D gene ambiguous. V was trimmed by 0 bases and J by 4 bases, leaving 13 bases between them. The CDR3 spans 16 residues. From germline, CDR1 is MGHRA and CDR2 YSYEKL.

The rearrangement joins TRBV2 to TRBJ1-3, with D unclear. The germline V and J ends were trimmed by 6 bases and 7 bases, with 10 bases remaining between them. CDR3 size: 12 residues. CDR1 and CDR2 (germline): SNHLY, FYNNEI. CDR3 bases: TGTGCCAGCAGGGGCGCTCTCAACACCATATATTTT. Amino acid sequence: CASRGALNTIYF.

The chain links TRBV20-1 to TRBJ2-7, with 12 bases matching TRBD1. This CDR3 region has 15 residues. Germline V lookup: CDR1 DFQATT, CDR2 SNEGSKA (reference sequence). The V gene end was trimmed by 3 bases and the J gene end by 3 bases; junction bases not matched to a gene: 6. The DNA for the CDR3 is TGCAGTGCTAGTCGGGGACAGGGGGCTTACTACGAGCAGTACTTC. It codes for CSASRGQGAYYEQYF.

V usage is TRBV27 and J usage is TRBJ1-1; D gene unclear. Trimming stripped 6 bases from V and 0 bases from J, with 14 bases between. The germline V gene encodes CDR1 MNHEY and CDR2 SMNVEV (reference sequence). The CDR3 has 15 amino acids. This CDR3 reads CASRSPAGMNTEAFF. CDR3 coding DNA: TGTGCCAGCAGAAGCCCGGCCGGGATGAACACTGAAGCTTTCTTT.

CDR3 in amino acids: CASSQQRRRGYTF. The CDR3 DNA reads TGTGCCAGCAGCCAACAGCGGCGGAGGGGCTACACCTTC. This sequence joins TRBV3-1 (or the pseudogene TRBV3-2) and TRBJ1-2, with unresolved D. V dropped 2 bases and J dropped 8 bases, with 12 bases sitting between them. Germline CDR1 reads LGHDT; CDR2 reads YNNKEL (reference sequence). The CDR3 loop spans 13 amino acids.

The chain joins TRBV18 to TRBJ1-5; D is perhaps TRBD1 (6 bases). The germline V and J ends were trimmed by 3 bases and 2 bases, with 14 bases remaining between them. The germline CDR1 and CDR2 sequences are KGHSH and LQKENI. The CDR3 length is 16 residues. DNA for the CDR3: TGTGCCAGCTCACCCAGGATCGCAGGGGGCAATCAGCCCCAGCATTTT. Translating gives CASSPRIAGGNQPQHF.

The chain couples TRBV9 to TRBJ1-5; 7 bases fit TRBD1. V dropped 0 bases and J dropped 5; count of bases not matched to a gene: 5. CDR1 SGDLS and CDR2 YYNGEE come from the germline V gene. The CDR3 sequence is 15 residues long. DNA of the CDR3: TGTGCCAGCAGCGTAGAAGGGCAGGGGGATCAGCCCCAGCATTTT. Amino acid sequence: CASSVEGQGDQPQHF.

The rearrangement joins TRBV3-1 (or the pseudogene TRBV3-2) to TRBJ1-2, with D possibly matching TRBD1 (5 bases). Germline-derived CDR1 and CDR2 are LGHDT and YNNKEL (reference sequence). Trimming stripped 2 bases from V and 7 bases from J, with 17 bases between. The CDR3 loop spans 15 amino acids. Written as DNA, the CDR3 is TGTGCCAGCAGCCAATCTTTCGGGGGAGGTTTTGGCTACACCTTC. Its translation: CASSQSFGGGFGYTF.

J is TRBJ2-1 and V is TRBV3-1 (or the pseudogene TRBV3-2); perhaps TRBD2 as D (5 bases). The CDR3 loop spans 17 amino acids. The germline CDR1 and CDR2 sequences are LGHDT and YNNKEL (reference sequence). V lost 0 bases to trimming and J lost 2 bases, with 14 bases between them. CDR3 residues: CASSQDGDYLTYNEQFF. The CDR3 coding sequence is TGTGCCAGCAGCCAAGACGGAGACTACCTGACCTACAATGAGCAGTTCTTC.

V usage is TRBV29-1 and J usage is TRBJ1-1; D gene unclear. Per germline, CDR1 SQVTM and CDR2 ANQGSEA. This CDR3 is built from 10 residues. V gave up 4 bases and J gave up 6 bases, with 6 bases separating them. DNA for the CDR3: TGCAGCGTTGGAGGGCCTGAAGCTTTCTTT. Amino acid sequence: CSVGGPEAFF.

This clone came up a few times. The chain employs TRBV15 and TRBJ1-2, with TRBD1 as a possible D gene (6 bases). This CDR3 has 15 residues. V shed 3 bases and J shed 2 bases, with 13 bases lying between them. Germline values: CDR1 LNHNV, CDR2 YYDKDF (reference sequence). The CDR3 sequence is CATSSLPQGNYGYTF. CDR3 sequence (DNA): TGTGCCACCAGCAGTTTACCTCAGGGGAACTATGGCTACACCTTC.

In DNA form, the CDR3 reads TGTGCCAGCAGCCTGAGGCAGGGCAGGTCGAATGAAAAACTGTTTTTT. Translated, it gives CASSLRQGRSNEKLFF. This chain uses TRBV3-1 (or the pseudogene TRBV3-2) with TRBJ1-4; weak D call: TRBD1 (5 bases). The germline V gene encodes CDR1 LGHDT and CDR2 YNNKEL (reference sequence). This CDR3 has 16 residues. Trimming took off 4 bases at V and 5 bases at J, with 17 bases between the two ends.

The chain recombines TRBV6-4 with TRBJ2-3, with TRBD1 matching over 10 bases. The CDR3 covers 15 residues. Germline-derived CDR1 and CDR2 are MRHNA and SNTAGT. V lost 6 bases to trimming and J lost 3 bases; unmatched junction nucleotides: 6. As DNA, the CDR3 is TGTGCCAGCAGCCCCGGACAGGGGGAAACAGATACGCAGTATTTT. Translating gives CASSPGQGETDTQYF.

The genes are TRBV7-3 and TRBJ1-6; maybe TRBD1 (5 bases). V lost 1 base to trimming and J lost 7 bases, with 11 bases between them. This CDR3 spans 15 amino acids. Germline CDR1 SGHTA, CDR2 FQGTGA. This CDR3 is CASSLSPQGNSPLHF. The CDR3 region has the DNA TGTGCCAGCAGCTTAAGTCCCCAGGGAAATTCACCCCTCCACTTT.

This clone was recorded once. The chain recombines TRBV30 with TRBJ1-6, with D possibly matching TRBD1 (5 bases). Per the germline V gene, CDR1 is GTSNPN and CDR2 is SVGIG (reference sequence). V shed 1 base and J shed 15 bases, with 13 bases lying between them. The CDR3 is 12 residues long. The CDR3 nucleotides read TGTGCCTGGAGTGGCAGGGTGAGGTTCCTCCACTTT. Its protein is CAWSGRVRFLHF.

The chain links TRBV20-1 to TRBJ2-5; the match to TRBD2 covers 12 bases. The V segment lost 3 bases and the J segment 4 bases; nucleotides outside the gene matches: 6. The CDR3 extends over 15 amino acids. The V gene's germline CDR1 is DFQATT and CDR2 SNEGSKA (reference sequence). CDR3 coding DNA: TGCAGTGCTAGTCGGCTAGCGGGAGGGGGAGAGACCCAGTACTTC. This codes for CSASRLAGGGETQYF.

The V gene is TRBV11-2, the J gene TRBJ1-5; tentatively, D is TRBD1 (6 bases). CDR1 and CDR2 (germline): SGHAT, FQNNGV. The length of the CDR3 is 13 residues. V gave up 6 bases and J gave up 4 bases, with 10 bases separating them. For the CDR3, the DNA is TGTGCCAGCAGTCCAGGGGCTAATCAGCCCCAGCATTTT. It translates to CASSPGANQPQHF.

The V gene is TRBV7-9, the J gene TRBJ2-7; 7 bases map to TRBD1. Germline V gene sequence: CDR1 SEHNR, CDR2 FQNEAQ (reference sequence). The V and J ends lost 5 bases and 0 bases, in that order; junction bases with no gene match: 4. The length of the CDR3 is 14 residues. CDR3 sequence (DNA): TGTGCCAGCAGCCCCGGACAGGTCTCCTACGAGCAGTACTTC. This translates into CASSPGQVSYEQYF.

This rearrangement joins TRBV5-1 to TRBJ1-2, with TRBD1 matching 8 bases. The J segment lost 2 bases and the V segment lost 1 base, leaving 4 bases of the junction unmatched. The V gene's germline CDR1 is SGHRS and CDR2 YFSETQ. The CDR3 has 15 residues. The CDR3 loop is CASSLTGGGNYGYTF. For the CDR3, the DNA is TGCGCCAGCAGCTTGACAGGGGGAGGGAACTATGGCTACACCTTC. Combining the CDR3 with reference TRBV5-1 and TRBJ1-2 gives the whole variable domain KAGVTQTPRYLIKTRGQQVTLSCSPISGHRSVSWYQQTPGQGLQFLFEYFSETQRNKGNFPGRFSGRQFSNSRSEMNVSTLELGDSALYLCASSLTGGGNYGYTFGSGTRLTVV.

The genes are TRBV28 and TRBJ1-2; D is uncertain. There are 12 residues in the CDR3. Germline V gives CDR1 MDHEN, CDR2 SYDVKM. V lost 6 bases to trimming and J lost 4 bases, with 9 bases between them. The CDR3: CASRGSTYGYTF. The CDR3 DNA reads as TGTGCCAGCAGGGGCTCAACCTATGGCTACACCTTC.

The sample holds a few counts of this clone. The gene calls are TRBV3-1 (or the pseudogene TRBV3-2) and TRBJ2-2; a weak D match, TRBD1 (7 bases). There are 14 residues in the CDR3. CDR1 is LGHDT, CDR2 YNNKEL, per germline (reference sequence). V was pared by 6 bases and J by 5 bases, with 13 bases between. The CDR3 DNA reads as TGTGCCAGCAGACGCGGGACAGTTACCGGGGAGCTGTTTTTT. Translated, it gives CASRRGTVTGELFF.

The CDR3 sequence: CASSEALGDEQYF. The CDR3 DNA reads as TGTGCCAGCAGTGAGGCGTTAGGGGACGAGCAGTACTTC. The chain couples TRBV2 to TRBJ2-7, with TRBD1 as a possible D gene (5 bases). The germline V gene encodes CDR1 SNHLY and CDR2 FYNNEI. Trimming took 3 bases from V and 5 from J, leaving 11 bases between them. The CDR3 has 13 residues.

This chain links TRBV30 with TRBJ2-1; D remains ambiguous. In germline, CDR1 is GTSNPN, CDR2 SVGIG (reference sequence). This CDR3 region has 14 residues. V shed 5 bases and J shed 5 bases, with 16 bases lying between them. CDR3 residues: CAWLDEEVHNEQFF. The CDR3 DNA follows: TGTGCCTGGCTCGACGAAGAGGTTCACAATGAGCAGTTCTTC.

The rearrangement joins TRBV5-1 to TRBJ2-5; TRBD2 agrees at 8 bases. The trim removed 2 bases at V and 6 bases at J, leaving 6 bases unmatched. This CDR3 contains 14 residues. The germline V gene has CDR1 SGHRS and CDR2 YFSETQ. The CDR3 DNA reads as TGCGCCAGCAGCTTAACGGGGGGGCCGCAGACCCAGTACTTC. This translates into CASSLTGGPQTQYF.